In this sample, the clone carrying this TCR beta chain turned up once. The antigen remains unidentified. Losses at the gene ends were 3 bases for V and 6 bases for J; bases not matched to a gene: 7. In germline, CDR1 is ENHRY, CDR2 SYGVKD. The CDR3 covers 14 residues. This sample was taken from a study of CD4 T cells in relation to SARS-CoV-2 and coronaviruses. Study observations and caveats: In roughly 61% of donors, memory CD4+ clonotypes crossrecognized SARS-CoV-2 and at least one common cold coronavirus spike.

CD4 enrichment then naive enrichment separated naive from memory CD4+ cells. Measured with immunoSEQ multiplex PCR; TCRdb has only the in-frame clones, and not every one. In the table there are about 38,000 clones, roughly 90% of which are singletons. The sequence was obtained from an adult with COVID-19. Material: memory CD4+ T cells from PBMCs. This chain uses TRBV10-3 with TRBJ2-5; 7 bases line up with TRBD2. CDR3 amino acids: CAISERLAEQTQYF. The CDR3 bases are TGTGCCATCAGTGAAAGGCTAGCGGAGCAGACCCAGTACTTC.